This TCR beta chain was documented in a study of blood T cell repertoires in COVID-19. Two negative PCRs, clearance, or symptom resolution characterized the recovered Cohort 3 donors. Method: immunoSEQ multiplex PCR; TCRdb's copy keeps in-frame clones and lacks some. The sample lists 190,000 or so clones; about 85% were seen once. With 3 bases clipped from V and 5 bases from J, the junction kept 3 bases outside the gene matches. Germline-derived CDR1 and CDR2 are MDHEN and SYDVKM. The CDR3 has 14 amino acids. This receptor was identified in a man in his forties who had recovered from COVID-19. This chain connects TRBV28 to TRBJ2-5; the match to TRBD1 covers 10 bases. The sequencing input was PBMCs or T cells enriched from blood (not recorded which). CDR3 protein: CASSFGTGVETQYF. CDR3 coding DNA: TGTGCCAGCAGTTTCGGGACAGGGGTGGAGACCCAGTACTTC.